These 20 T cell receptor beta chains came from one sample sequenced in a study of patients and donors after allogeneic stem cell transplantation. TCRdb redid the calling of the RT-PCR reads with MiXCR, one entry per CDR3 protein. The table includes over 200,000 distinct CDR3 sequences, over 30% detected once. Sequenced material: blood, either unsorted or a sorted T cell fraction (not recorded which). Every receptor here comes from a human donor who was either an allogeneic HSCT recipient or a stem cell or donor lymphocyte infusion donor (not recorded which). It is not recorded whose cells these are; they may come from a transplant donor.

This clonotype has a single count. V is TRBV5-1 and J is TRBJ2-5; D gene uncertain. The CDR3 is made up of 12 amino acids. Germline V gives CDR1 SGHRS, CDR2 YFSETQ. The V end was cut by 4 bases, the J end by 5 bases, with 9 bases between. In DNA, the CDR3 is TGCGCCAGCAGCCAGGTTGCGGAGACCCAGTACTTC. Its translation is CASSQVAETQYF.

This clonotype was observed a handful of times. V is TRBV20-1 and J is TRBJ1-1; D is unresolved. The V gene lost 4 bases and the J gene lost 2 bases, with 14 bases spanning the gap. This CDR3 contains 14 residues. Germline V gene sequence: CDR1 DFQATT, CDR2 SNEGSKA (reference sequence). The CDR3 loop is CSAKVDSTNTEAFF. CDR3 nucleotide sequence: TGCAGTGCTAAGGTGGACTCAACTAACACTGAAGCTTTCTTT.

This clonotype was detected only a few times. The genes are TRBV20-1 and TRBJ1-6; unclear D gene. Trimming took off 2 bases at V and 10 bases at J, with 12 bases between the two ends. Germline lookup yields CDR1 DFQATT and CDR2 SNEGSKA (reference sequence). The CDR3 loop spans 13 amino acids. CDR3 loop: CSARRGIRSPLHF. The CDR3 coding sequence is TGCAGTGCTAGAAGAGGGATCCGGTCACCCCTCCACTTT.

This rearrangement joins TRBV29-1 to TRBJ1-4, with 7 bases lining up with TRBD1. Germline CDR1 and CDR2: SQVTM and ANQGSEA. V trimming: 7 bases; J trimming: 7 bases; junction bases outside the gene matches: 3. This CDR3 contains 11 residues. The chain's CDR3 is CSATGSEKLFF. For the CDR3, the DNA is TGCAGCGCGACAGGGAGTGAAAAACTGTTTTTT. The whole variable domain, filled in from reference TRBV29-1 and TRBJ1-4, reads SAVISQKPSRDICQRGTSLTIQCQVDSQVTMMFWYRQQPGQSLTLIATANQGSEATYESGFVIDKFPISRPNLTFSTLTVSNMSPEDSSIYLCSATGSEKLFFGSGTQLSVL.

This clonotype turned up a few times. The chain is built from TRBV7-6 and TRBJ1-2; unclear D gene. The length of the CDR3 is 16 residues. Germline V gene lookup returns CDR1 SGHVS and CDR2 FNYEAQ. V was clipped by 1 base and J by 0 bases, with 12 bases between them. This chain's CDR3 is CASSLVRAPANYGYTF. The CDR3, as DNA: TGTGCCAGCAGCTTAGTGCGGGCCCCAGCTAACTATGGCTACACCTTC.

The chain recombines TRBV12-3 or TRBV12-4 with TRBJ2-7; no firm D call. The CDR3 length is 13 residues. V was pared by 1 base and J by 0 bases, with 4 bases between. CDR3 DNA: TGTGCCAGCAGTTTAGGCCCCTCCTACGAGCAGTACTTC. It is translated as CASSLGPSYEQYF.

The V gene is TRBV11-2, the J gene TRBJ2-1, with TRBD2 matching over 13 bases. The CDR3 sequence is 16 residues long. The germline gives CDR1 SGHAT, CDR2 FQNNGV. After removal of 0 bases from V and 7 bases from J, the junction contained 3 bases not matched to a gene. CDR3 coding DNA: TGTGCCAGCAGCTTAGATCAGGGACTAGCGGGGAATGAGCAGTTCTTC. Its translation is CASSLDQGLAGNEQFF.

This chain uses TRBV2 with TRBJ1-1; D is unclear. Germline V CDR1 and CDR2: SNHLY, FYNNEI. V lost 7 bases and J 0 bases, leaving 9 bases between the germline ends. CDR3 size: 13 residues. The CDR3 DNA is TGTGCCAGCATGGCAGACATGAACACTGAAGCTTTCTTT. Its protein product is CASMADMNTEAFF.

J is TRBJ1-3 and V is TRBV12-3 or TRBV12-4; the D is unclear. This CDR3 region has 18 residues. V gave up 1 base and J gave up 0 bases, with 16 bases separating them. The CDR3 reads CASSLVFYEGDSGNTIYF. The CDR3 nucleotides are TGTGCCAGCAGTTTAGTTTTTTATGAGGGCGACTCTGGAAACACCATATATTTT.

This clonotype was counted a few times. The chain is built from TRBV10-3 and TRBJ1-1; 7 bases fit TRBD1. The V gene end was trimmed by 3 bases and the J gene end by 5 bases; junction bases not matched to a gene: 12. CDR3 length: 16 residues. Germline V gives CDR1 ENHRY, CDR2 SYGVKD. The CDR3 spells CAISDDRANEITEAFF. CDR3 coding DNA: TGTGCCATCAGTGACGACAGGGCTAACGAAATAACTGAAGCTTTCTTT.

V gene TRBV18 combines with J gene TRBJ2-7; the match to TRBD1 covers 7 bases. Germline values: CDR1 KGHSH, CDR2 LQKENI. V lost 6 bases to trimming and J lost 3 bases; unmatched junction nucleotides: 8. The CDR3 is 14 residues long. The CDR3: CASSQTGFNYEQYF. CDR3 nucleotide sequence: TGTGCCAGCTCCCAGACAGGGTTTAACTACGAGCAGTACTTC.

This clonotype has only a few counts. The V and J genes are TRBV6-4 and TRBJ1-6; no reliable D call. Germline CDR1 is MRHNA and CDR2 is SNTAGT. V was pared by 5 bases and J by 7 bases, with 12 bases between. This CDR3 region has 14 residues. The CDR3 coding sequence is TGTGCCAGCAGTCCTGGAAAAGGGAATTCACCCCTCCACTTT. Protein product: CASSPGKGNSPLHF.

This clonotype showed up just a few times. The V gene is TRBV12-3 or TRBV12-4, the J gene TRBJ1-1, with D uncertain. The CDR3 length is 12 residues. Trimming stripped 5 bases from V and 7 bases from J, with 11 bases between. Written as DNA, the CDR3 is TGTGCCAGCAGTCCGGGTAGGAGTGAAGCTTTCTTT. It specifies CASSPGRSEAFF.

This clonotype was found a few times. The V gene is TRBV11-2, the J gene TRBJ1-3; D might be TRBD1 (5 bases). V was trimmed by 5 bases and J by 4 bases, leaving 12 bases between them. This CDR3 is 14 amino acids long. Germline CDR1 SGHAT, CDR2 FQNNGV. The CDR3 region is CASSLPGSGNTIYF. The CDR3 DNA reads as TGTGCCAGCAGCCTTCCAGGGTCCGGAAACACCATATATTTT.

The chain uses TRBV2 and TRBJ1-3; D possibly corresponds to TRBD1 (5 bases). Germline V gene lookup returns CDR1 SNHLY and CDR2 FYNNEI. Trimming took off 2 bases at V and 4 bases at J, with 15 bases between the two ends. The CDR3 sequence is 16 residues long. The CDR3: CASSEPPPGQGNTIYF. Here the CDR3 DNA reads TGTGCCAGCAGTGAACCGCCCCCAGGGCAAGGAAACACCATATATTTT.

The chain carries TRBV7-2 and TRBJ1-3; D gene ambiguous. Per the germline V gene, CDR1 is SGHTA and CDR2 is FQGNSA. V gave up 4 bases and J gave up 1 base, with 5 bases separating them. The CDR3 sequence is 13 residues long. In DNA form, the CDR3 reads TGTGCCAGCAGCTCACAATCTGGAAACACCATATATTTT. This translates into CASSSQSGNTIYF.

The chain links TRBV4-2 to TRBJ2-5, with TRBD2 matching 7 bases. Per the germline V gene, CDR1 is LGHNA and CDR2 is YNFKEQ. The CDR3 covers 18 residues. V was pared by 1 base and J by 3 bases, with 14 bases of the junction left unmatched. This CDR3 reads CASSQVTASASGKETQYF. Here the CDR3 DNA reads TGTGCCAGCAGCCAAGTAACCGCCTCGGCTAGCGGAAAAGAGACCCAGTACTTC.

This chain uses TRBV7-9 with TRBJ1-4; D gene unclear. Germline V lookup: CDR1 SEHNR, CDR2 FQNEAQ (reference sequence). This CDR3 is 13 amino acids long. The ends were cut back, 5 bases at V and 2 bases at J, with 6 bases in the middle. In DNA form, the CDR3 reads TGTGCCAGCAGCATGGTCACTAATGAAAAACTGTTTTTT. Amino acids: CASSMVTNEKLFF.

V is TRBV7-9 and J is TRBJ2-7; 7 nucleotides align to TRBD1. The CDR3 covers 14 residues. Trimming at V came to 5 bases and at J to 2 bases, leaving 6 bases not matched to a gene. The germline CDR1 and CDR2 sequences are SEHNR and FQNEAQ (reference sequence). DNA of the CDR3: TGTGCCAGCAGCCAATGGACAGGACCCTACGAGCAGTACTTC. Translation gives CASSQWTGPYEQYF.

V gene TRBV10-3 combines with J gene TRBJ2-2, with D perhaps TRBD1 (5 bases). CDR3 size: 13 residues. Between the trimmed V and J ends, which lost 9 bases and 5 bases, there was a span of 13 bases. The germline V gene has CDR1 ENHRY and CDR2 SYGVKD. This chain's CDR3 is CAMKGSQTGELFF. CDR3 DNA sequence: TGTGCCATGAAGGGGTCTCAAACCGGGGAGCTGTTTTTT.